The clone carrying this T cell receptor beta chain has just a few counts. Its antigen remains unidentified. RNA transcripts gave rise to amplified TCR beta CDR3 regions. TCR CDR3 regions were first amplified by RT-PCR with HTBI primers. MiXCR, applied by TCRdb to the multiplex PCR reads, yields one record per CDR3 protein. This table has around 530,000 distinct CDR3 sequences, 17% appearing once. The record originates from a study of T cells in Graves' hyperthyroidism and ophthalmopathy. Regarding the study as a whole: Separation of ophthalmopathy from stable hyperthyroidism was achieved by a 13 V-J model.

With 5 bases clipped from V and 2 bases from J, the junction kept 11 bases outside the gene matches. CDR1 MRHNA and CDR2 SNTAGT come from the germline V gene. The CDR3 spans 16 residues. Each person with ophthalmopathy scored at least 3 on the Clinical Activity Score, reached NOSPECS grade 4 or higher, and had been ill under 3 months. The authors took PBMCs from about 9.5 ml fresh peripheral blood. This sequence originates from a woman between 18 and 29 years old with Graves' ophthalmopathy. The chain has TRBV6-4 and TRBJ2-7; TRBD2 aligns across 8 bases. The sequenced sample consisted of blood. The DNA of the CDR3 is TGTGCCAGCAGTTACAGCGGGCGGGAGGCCGCCTACGAGCAGTACTTC. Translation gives CASSYSGREAAYEQYF.